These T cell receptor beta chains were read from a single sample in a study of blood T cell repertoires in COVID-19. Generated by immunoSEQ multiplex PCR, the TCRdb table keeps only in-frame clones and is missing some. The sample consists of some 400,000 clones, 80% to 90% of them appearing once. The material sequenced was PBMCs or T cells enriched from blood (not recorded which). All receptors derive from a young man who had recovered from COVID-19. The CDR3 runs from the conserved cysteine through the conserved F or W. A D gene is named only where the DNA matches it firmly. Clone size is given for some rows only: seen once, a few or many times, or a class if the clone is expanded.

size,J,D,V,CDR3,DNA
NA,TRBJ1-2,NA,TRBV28,CASSLDLGTQGGYTF,TGTGCCAGCAGTTTGGATTTAGGGACCCAGGGGGGCTACACCTTC
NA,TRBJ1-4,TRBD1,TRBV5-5,CASSSTGAVNEKLFF,TGTGCCAGCAGCTCCACAGGGGCCGTTAATGAAAAACTGTTTTTT
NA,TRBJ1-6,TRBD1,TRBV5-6,CASSLRSTGAGILHF,TGTGCCAGCAGCTTGAGATCAACAGGGGCCGGAATTCTCCACTTT
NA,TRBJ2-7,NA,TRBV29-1,CSVEGSGSVQYF,TGCAGCGTTGAGGGATCCGGGAGTGTGCAGTACTTC
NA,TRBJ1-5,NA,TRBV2,CASSTPRNQPQHF,TGTGCCAGCAGTACTCCCCGCAATCAGCCCCAGCATTTT
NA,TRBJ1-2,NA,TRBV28,CTSSLVGGYGYTF,TGTACCAGCAGCCTAGTCGGGGGTTATGGCTACACCTTC
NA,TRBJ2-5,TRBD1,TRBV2,CASSFFRQGETQYF,TGTGCCAGCAGCTTTTTTAGACAGGGCGAGACCCAGTACTTC
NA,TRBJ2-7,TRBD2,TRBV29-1,CSVELGLAGGEQYF,TGCAGCGTTGAACTGGGGCTAGCGGGAGGCGAGCAGTACTTC
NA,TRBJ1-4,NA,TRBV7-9,CASSNRRQVPEKLFF,TGTGCCAGCAGCAATCGGAGGCAGGTACCTGAAAAACTGTTTTTT
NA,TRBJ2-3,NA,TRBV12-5,CASGLGAGLPDTQYF,TGTGCTAGTGGTTTGGGTGCAGGGCTACCAGATACGCAGTATTTT
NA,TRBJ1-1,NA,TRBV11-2,CASSSLLPDSYIKAFF,TGTGCCAGCAGCTCCCTATTACCCGACAGTTATATCAAAGCTTTCTTT
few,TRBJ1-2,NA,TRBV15,CATSSRRGDSYGYTF,TGTGCCACCAGCAGCCGACGGGGGGATAGCTATGGCTACACCTTC
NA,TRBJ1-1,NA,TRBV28,CASSSGDGGGTEAFF,TGTGCCAGCAGTTCCGGGGACGGCGGGGGCACTGAAGCTTTCTTT
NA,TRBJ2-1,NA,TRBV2,CASSVGGGSYNEQFF,TGTGCCAGCAGTGTGGGGGGAGGCTCCTACAATGAGCAGTTCTTC
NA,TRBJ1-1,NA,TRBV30,CAWVLRGNTEAFF,TGTGCCTGGGTGTTGCGTGGGAACACTGAAGCTTTCTTT
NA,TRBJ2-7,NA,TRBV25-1,CASSGAGTYEQYF,TGTGCCAGCAGTGGAGCGGGCACCTACGAGCAGTACTTC
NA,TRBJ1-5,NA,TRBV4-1,CASSQDGNTYQPQHF,TGCGCCAGCAGCCAAGACGGGAACACATATCAGCCCCAGCATTTT
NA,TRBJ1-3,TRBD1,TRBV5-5,CASSPRQGFGNTIYF,TGTGCCAGCAGCCCTCGACAGGGCTTTGGAAACACCATATATTTT
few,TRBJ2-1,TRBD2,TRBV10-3,CAASGGSSYNEQFF,TGTGCCGCCTCCGGCGGGAGCTCCTACAATGAGCAGTTCTTC
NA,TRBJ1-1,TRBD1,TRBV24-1,CATVGQGSTEAFF,TGTGCCACGGTAGGACAGGGGAGCACTGAAGCTTTCTTT
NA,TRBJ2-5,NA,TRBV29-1,CSVFSAQETQYF,TGCAGCGTTTTTAGTGCCCAAGAGACCCAGTACTTC
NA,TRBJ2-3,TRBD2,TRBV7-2,CASRQAGGPHTQYF,TGTGCCAGCCGCCAAGCGGGAGGGCCTCATACGCAGTATTTT
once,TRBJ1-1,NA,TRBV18,CASSPPAAMNTEAFF,TGTGCCAGCTCACCACCTGCTGCTATGAACACTGAAGCTTTCTTT
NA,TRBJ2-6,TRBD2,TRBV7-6,CASSLVAGAGANVLTF,TGTGCCAGCAGCTTAGTGGCGGGAGCTGGGGCCAACGTCCTGACTTTC
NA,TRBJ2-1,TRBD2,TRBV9,CASSSRLASRPHEQFF,TGTGCCAGCAGCTCAAGACTAGCGTCCAGACCCCATGAGCAGTTCTTC
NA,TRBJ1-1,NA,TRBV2,CATRRNTEAFF,TGTGCCACCCGTAGAAACACTGAAGCTTTCTTT
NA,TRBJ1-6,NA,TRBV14,CASSQVQERSPLHF,TGTGCCAGCAGCCAAGTTCAGGAACGGTCACCCCTCCACTTT
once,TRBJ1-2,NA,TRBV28,CASSFRQAIYTF,TGTGCCAGCAGTTTTCGACAGGCGATCTACACCTTC
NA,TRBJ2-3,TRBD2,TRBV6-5,CASRATGGTDTQYF,TGTGCCAGCAGGGCGACGGGGGGGACAGATACGCAGTATTTT
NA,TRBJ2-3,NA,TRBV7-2,CASSSSGDTQYF,TGTGCCAGCAGCTCGTCGGGAGATACGCAGTATTTT
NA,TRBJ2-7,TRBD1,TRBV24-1,CATSDSSRTGGYEQYF,TGTGCCACCAGTGATTCCAGCAGGACAGGGGGTTACGAGCAGTACTTC